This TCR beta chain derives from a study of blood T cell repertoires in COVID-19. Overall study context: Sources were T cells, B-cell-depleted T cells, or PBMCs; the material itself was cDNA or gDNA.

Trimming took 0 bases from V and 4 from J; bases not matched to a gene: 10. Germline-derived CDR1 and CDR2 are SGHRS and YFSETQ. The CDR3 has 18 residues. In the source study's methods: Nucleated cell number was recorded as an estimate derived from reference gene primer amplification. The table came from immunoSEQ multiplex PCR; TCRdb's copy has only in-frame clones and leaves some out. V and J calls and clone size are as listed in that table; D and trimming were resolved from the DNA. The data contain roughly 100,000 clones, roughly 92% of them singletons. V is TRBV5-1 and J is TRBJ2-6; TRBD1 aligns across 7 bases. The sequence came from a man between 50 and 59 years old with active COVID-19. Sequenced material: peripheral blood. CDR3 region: CASSLVGVTGVGANVLTF. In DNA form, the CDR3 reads TGCGCCAGCAGCTTGGTTGGGGTAACAGGGGTAGGGGCCAACGTCCTGACTTTC.